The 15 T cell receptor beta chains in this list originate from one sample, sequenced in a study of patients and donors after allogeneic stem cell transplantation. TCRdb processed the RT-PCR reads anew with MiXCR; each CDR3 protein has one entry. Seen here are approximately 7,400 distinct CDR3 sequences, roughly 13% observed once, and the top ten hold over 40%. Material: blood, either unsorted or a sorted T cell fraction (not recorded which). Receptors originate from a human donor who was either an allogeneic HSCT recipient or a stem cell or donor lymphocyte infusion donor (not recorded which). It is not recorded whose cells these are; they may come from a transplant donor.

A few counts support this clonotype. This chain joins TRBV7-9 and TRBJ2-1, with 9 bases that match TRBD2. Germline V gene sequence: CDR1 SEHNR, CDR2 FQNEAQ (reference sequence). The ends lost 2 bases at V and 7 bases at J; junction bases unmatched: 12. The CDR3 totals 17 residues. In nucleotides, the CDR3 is TGTGCCAGCAGCTTACGGCCGGGACTAGCATTAGGGAATGAGCAGTTCTTC. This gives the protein CASSLRPGLALGNEQFF.

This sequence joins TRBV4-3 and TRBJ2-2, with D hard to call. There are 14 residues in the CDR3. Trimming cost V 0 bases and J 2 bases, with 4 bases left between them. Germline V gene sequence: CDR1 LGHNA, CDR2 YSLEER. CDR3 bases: TGCGCCAGCAGCCAAGATCTAAACACCGGGGAGCTGTTTTTT. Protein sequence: CASSQDLNTGELFF.

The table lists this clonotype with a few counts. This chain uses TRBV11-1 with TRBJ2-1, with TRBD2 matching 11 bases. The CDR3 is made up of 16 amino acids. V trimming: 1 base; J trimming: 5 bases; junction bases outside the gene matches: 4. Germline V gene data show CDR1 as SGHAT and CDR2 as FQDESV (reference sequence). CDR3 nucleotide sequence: TGTGCCAGCAGCTTAGTTGGGACTAGCGGAAACAATGAGCAGTTCTTC. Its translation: CASSLVGTSGNNEQFF.

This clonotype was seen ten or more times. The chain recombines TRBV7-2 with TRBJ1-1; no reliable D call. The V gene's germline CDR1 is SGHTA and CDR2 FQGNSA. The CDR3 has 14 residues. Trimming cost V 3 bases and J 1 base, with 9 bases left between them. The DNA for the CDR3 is TGTGCCAGCAGCTTTTTTCCGGGGAACACTGAAGCTTTCTTT. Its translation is CASSFFPGNTEAFF.

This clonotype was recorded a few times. CDR3 protein: CASSQGLAGRSSYNEQFF. The CDR3 DNA follows: TGTGCCAGCAGCCAGGGACTAGCGGGACGGAGCTCCTACAATGAGCAGTTCTTC. The J gene is TRBJ2-1, the V gene TRBV9; 13 nucleotides agree with TRBD2. Germline values: CDR1 SGDLS, CDR2 YYNGEE. This CDR3 contains 18 residues. The V segment lost 4 bases and the J segment 0 bases; nucleotides outside the gene matches: 7.

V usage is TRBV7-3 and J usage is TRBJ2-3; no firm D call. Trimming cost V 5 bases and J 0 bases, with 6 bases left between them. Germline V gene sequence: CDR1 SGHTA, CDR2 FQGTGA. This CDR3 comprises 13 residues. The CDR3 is CASSRDSTDTQYF. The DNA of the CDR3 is TGTGCCAGCAGCAGAGACAGCACAGATACGCAGTATTTT.

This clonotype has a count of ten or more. CDR3: CASSEYGADNQFF. CDR3 coding DNA: TGTGCCAGCAGTGAATATGGGGCGGACAACCAGTTCTTC. The chain uses TRBV25-1 and TRBJ2-1; TRBD1 might be the D (5 bases). The CDR3 runs to 13 residues. Germline V gene lookup returns CDR1 MGHDK and CDR2 SYGVNS. The ends were cut back, 0 bases at V and 13 bases at J, with 13 bases in the middle.

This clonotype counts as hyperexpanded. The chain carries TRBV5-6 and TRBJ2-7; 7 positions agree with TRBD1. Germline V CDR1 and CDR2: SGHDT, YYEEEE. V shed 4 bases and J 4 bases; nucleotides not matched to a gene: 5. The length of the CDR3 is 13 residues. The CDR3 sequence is CASSVGTAYEQYV. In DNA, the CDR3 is TGTGCCAGCAGCGTGGGGACAGCGTACGAGCAGTACGTC.

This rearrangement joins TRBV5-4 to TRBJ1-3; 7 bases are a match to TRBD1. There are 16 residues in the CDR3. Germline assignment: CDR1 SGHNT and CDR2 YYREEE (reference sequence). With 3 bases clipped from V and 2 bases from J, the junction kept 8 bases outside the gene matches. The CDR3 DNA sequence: TGTGCCAGCAGCTCCCTTACAGGGGTGGCTGGAAACACCATATATTTT. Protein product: CASSSLTGVAGNTIYF.

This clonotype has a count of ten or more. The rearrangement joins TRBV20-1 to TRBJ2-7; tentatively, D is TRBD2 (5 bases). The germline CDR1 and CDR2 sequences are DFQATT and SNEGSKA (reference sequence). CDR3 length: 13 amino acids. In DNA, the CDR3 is TGCAGCGCGAAACGTAGCGAACCCTACGAGCAGTACTTC. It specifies CSAKRSEPYEQYF.

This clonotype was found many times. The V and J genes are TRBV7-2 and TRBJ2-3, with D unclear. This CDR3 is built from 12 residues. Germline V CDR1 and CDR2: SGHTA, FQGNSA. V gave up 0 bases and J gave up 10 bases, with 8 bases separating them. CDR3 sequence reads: CASSLAENSQYF. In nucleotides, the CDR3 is TGTGCCAGCAGCTTAGCAGAGAACTCGCAGTATTTT.

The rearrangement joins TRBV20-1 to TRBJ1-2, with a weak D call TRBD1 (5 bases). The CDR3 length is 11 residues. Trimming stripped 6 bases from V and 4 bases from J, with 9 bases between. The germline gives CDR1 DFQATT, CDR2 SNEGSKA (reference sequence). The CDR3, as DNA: TGCAGTGCCGGGACCGGCTATGGCTACACCTTC. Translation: CSAGTGYGYTF.

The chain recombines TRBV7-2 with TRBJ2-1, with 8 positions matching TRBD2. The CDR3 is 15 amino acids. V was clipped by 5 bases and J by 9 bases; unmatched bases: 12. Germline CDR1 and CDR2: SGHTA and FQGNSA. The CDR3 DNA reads TGTGCCAGCAGCCTGCCGGGACTAGGGCTGAGTGAGCAGTTCTTC. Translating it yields CASSLPGLGLSEQFF.

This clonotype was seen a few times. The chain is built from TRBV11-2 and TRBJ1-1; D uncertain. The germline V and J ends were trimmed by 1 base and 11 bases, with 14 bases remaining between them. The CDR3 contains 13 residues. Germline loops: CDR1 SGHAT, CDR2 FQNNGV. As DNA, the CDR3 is TGTGCCAGCAGCTTAGTGTGGCCAGACGAGGCTTTCTTT. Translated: CASSLVWPDEAFF.

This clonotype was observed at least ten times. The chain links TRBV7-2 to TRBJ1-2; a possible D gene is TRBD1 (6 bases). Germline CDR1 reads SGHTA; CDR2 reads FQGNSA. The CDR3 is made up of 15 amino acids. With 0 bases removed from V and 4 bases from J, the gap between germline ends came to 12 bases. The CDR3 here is CASSLAGASIYGYTF. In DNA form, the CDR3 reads TGTGCCAGCAGCTTAGCGGGGGCCAGCATCTATGGCTACACCTTC.